These T cell receptor beta chains were read from a single sample in a study of tissue T cells after allogeneic stem cell transplantation. Assay: immunoSEQ multiplex PCR; the TCRdb copy retains only in-frame clones and omits some. The sample lists around 40,000 clones; roughly 92% were seen once. Source: blood, taken before transplantation. The receptors were gathered from a woman between 35 and 70 years old who later had graft-versus-host disease after an allogeneic stem cell transplant. CDR3s leave out the opening cysteine and the closing phenylalanine or tryptophan.

J: TRBJ2-1; V: TRBV6-5; CDR3: ASRFDRGSYNEQF
J: TRBJ2-7; V: TRBV30; CDR3: AWSVGRVGEQY
J: TRBJ2-2; V: TRBV5-1; CDR3: ASSSTGEVGELF
J: TRBJ1-4; V: TRBV5-4; CDR3: ASSSRVGEKLF
J: TRBJ2-7; V: TRBV7-2; CDR3: ASSLVGRGEQY
J: TRBJ1-1; V: TRBV7-8; CDR3: ASSLHPRDRAVVYPNTEAF
J: TRBJ1-6; V: TRBV30; CDR3: AFRRDYSYNSPLH
J: TRBJ2-7; V: TRBV28; CDR3: ASSPGGGTRPGEQY
J: TRBJ2-3; V: TRBV15; CDR3: ATSQDISSTDTQY
J: TRBJ1-2; V: TRBV5-1; CDR3: ASSLVATSKAGYT
J: TRBJ2-7; V: TRBV5-6; CDR3: ASSLMPGTGTEQY
J: TRBJ2-1; V: TRBV7-3; CDR3: ASSYPGQGQF
J: TRBJ2-3; V: TRBV6-5; CDR3: ASSRTSGKDTQY
J: TRBJ2-2; V: TRBV27; CDR3: ASKHNPNTGELF
J: TRBJ2-2; V: TRBV29-1; CDR3: SVGTLSGGELF
J: TRBJ1-5; V: TRBV25-1; CDR3: ASSESGPSSSQPQH
J: TRBJ2-6; V: TRBV2; CDR3: ASSNGKSGANVLT
J: TRBJ1-2; V: TRBV30; CDR3: AWSVGLGAHGYT
J: TRBJ1-4; V: TRBV6-1; CDR3: ASSEALNEKLF
J: TRBJ2-1; V: TRBV11-2; CDR3: ASSGRTRRYNEQF
J: TRBJ2-6; V: TRBV23-1; CDR3: ASSQSKGQSSGANVLT
J: TRBJ2-3; V: TRBV6-5; CDR3: ASTDGSGFTDTQY
J: TRBJ2-2; V: TRBV2; CDR3: ASSNGFGTGELF
J: TRBJ2-7; V: TRBV6-5; CDR3: ASGGGQGGHEQY
J: TRBJ2-7; V: TRBV5-4; CDR3: ASGRERLSEQY
J: TRBJ2-1; V: TRBV5-1; CDR3: ASSLGRKDDEQF
J: TRBJ1-6; V: TRBV7-8; CDR3: ASSPREGGNSPLH
J: TRBJ2-3; V: TRBV13; CDR3: ASSSRLAGNTDTQY
J: TRBJ2-5; V: TRBV20-1; CDR3: SASYWGRETQY
J: TRBJ2-1; V: TRBV6-5; CDR3: ASSLGSPINEQF
J: TRBJ2-3; V: TRBV18; CDR3: ASSPRLTEGGGGTQY
J: TRBJ1-4; V: TRBV4-1; CDR3: ASSQDPGQGYEKLF
J: TRBJ1-2; V: TRBV30; CDR3: AWTTGANFNT
J: TRBJ2-1; V: TRBV2; CDR3: ASSLVGEQF
J: TRBJ2-2; V: TRBV7-2; CDR3: ASRPGGSGELF
J: TRBJ2-7; V: TRBV4-2; CDR3: ASSQDGGFSYEQY
J: TRBJ1-2; V: TRBV28; CDR3: ASSLATMGQANYGYT
J: TRBJ1-1; V: TRBV4-3; CDR3: ASSPQFTGTEAF
J: TRBJ2-1; V: TRBV7-3; CDR3: ASSWSGLAGVGYNEQF
J: TRBJ1-2; V: TRBV19; CDR3: ASSFRDSLDGYT
J: TRBJ1-2; V: TRBV14; CDR3: ASTRQANYGYT
J: TRBJ1-5; V: TRBV28; CDR3: ASSSDGYSNQPQH
J: TRBJ2-5; V: TRBV7-2; CDR3: ASSPSRRGSETQY
J: TRBJ2-7; V: TRBV18; CDR3: ASSPGTGGYEQY
J: TRBJ1-3; V: TRBV30; CDR3: AWSYGQISGNTIY
J: TRBJ1-1; V: TRBV7-9; CDR3: ASSLARGDAEAF
J: TRBJ1-6; V: TRBV6-5; CDR3: ASNSGNSPLH
J: TRBJ1-2; V: TRBV15; CDR3: ATSRDGQSGYGYT
J: TRBJ2-1; V: TRBV7-9; CDR3: ASTWGGNNEQF
J: TRBJ1-2; V: TRBV12-5; CDR3: ASGLGTSGAYGYT
J: TRBJ2-1; V: TRBV19; CDR3: ATKQVPIGDNEQF
J: TRBJ2-7; V: TRBV5-6; CDR3: ASSLQGIDEQY
J: TRBJ2-1; V: TRBV7-9; CDR3: ASSLSTSGEQF
J: TRBJ2-7; V: TRBV4-3; CDR3: ASSPGLSYEQY
J: TRBJ2-5; V: TRBV5-1; CDR3: ASSLLAEETQY
J: TRBJ2-2; V: TRBV12-5; CDR3: ASGLAPGSGDTGELF
J: TRBJ2-3; V: TRBV18; CDR3: ASSQTSGTVTDTQY
J: TRBJ2-4; V: TRBV28; CDR3: ASSPPGRALVLY
J: TRBJ2-5; V: TRBV10-3; CDR3: AISGAGGQETQY
J: TRBJ2-5; V: TRBV28; CDR3: ASRRDGQETQY